A selection of T cell receptor beta chains follows, all from one sample in a study of technical replicates of blood from several donors. Measured with immunoSEQ multiplex PCR; TCRdb has only the in-frame clones, and not every one. The table includes about 84,000 clones, 93% detected once. Sequenced: T cells isolated from PBMCs. The receptors here all came from a human donor in good health. Each CDR3 is given with its conserved first and last residue. D genes are given only for firm matches. Rows may omit the clone size; those that give it use once, few, many or a size class.

j_call	clone_size	d_call	v_call	cdr3_aa	cdr3_nt
TRBJ2-5	-	-	TRBV5-1	CASSEFGVRQETQYF	TGCGCCAGCAGCGAATTCGGGGTGCGCCAAGAGACCCAGTACTTC
TRBJ1-2	-	-	TRBV14	CASSQDKPLAF	TGTGCCAGCAGCCAAGACAAGCCTCTCGCCTTC
TRBJ2-1	-	-	TRBV19	CASSIQARLGSYNEQFF	TGTGCCAGTAGTATCCAGGCCAGGTTGGGCTCCTACAATGAGCAGTTCTTC
TRBJ1-1	few	TRBD1	TRBV9	CASSVIPGTVKNTEAFF	TGTGCCAGCAGCGTAATACCCGGGACAGTAAAGAACACTGAAGCTTTCTTT
TRBJ1-5	once	-	TRBV9	CASSVGQNSNQPQHF	TGTGCCAGCAGCGTAGGACAGAATAGCAATCAGCCCCAGCATTTT
TRBJ2-5	-	TRBD2	TRBV27	CASRQAGGQETQYF	TGTGCCAGCAGGCAAGCGGGAGGCCAAGAGACCCAGTACTTC
TRBJ1-4	-	TRBD1	TRBV5-1	CASSLGQGYEKLFF	TGCGCCAGCAGCTTGGGACAGGGTTATGAAAAACTGTTTTTT
TRBJ1-4	-	TRBD1	TRBV11-2	CASSLDRGQEKLFF	TGTGCCAGCAGCCTAGACAGGGGTCAAGAAAAACTGTTTTTT
TRBJ1-1	once	-	TRBV27	CASSSGQLNPEAFF	TGTGCCAGCAGTTCCGGACAACTCAACCCTGAAGCTTTCTTT
TRBJ2-3	-	-	TRBV5-4	CASSLRLLSTDTQYF	TGTGCCAGCAGCTTGCGTCTTCTTAGCACAGATACGCAGTATTTT
TRBJ1-1	-	TRBD1	TRBV25-1	CASREDRGGTEAFF	TGTGCCAGCAGGGAGGACAGGGGCGGCACTGAAGCTTTCTTT
TRBJ1-1	-	-	TRBV7-9	CASIYGGNTEAFF	TGTGCCAGCATTTACGGGGGGAACACTGAAGCTTTCTTT
TRBJ2-3	-	-	TRBV4-1	CASSKTGLTQYF	TGCGCCAGCAGCAAGACAGGTTTGACGCAGTATTTT
TRBJ1-4	-	-	TRBV30	CAWTEVNLGGKLFF	TGTGCCTGGACTGAGGTCAACCTCGGGGGAAAACTGTTTTTT
TRBJ2-7	-	TRBD2	TRBV19	CASRTVAGGGEQYF	TGTGCCAGTAGGACCGTAGCGGGAGGTGGCGAGCAGTACTTC